The 29 T cell receptor beta chains below all came from one sample that was sequenced in a study of Siglec-9 on CD8 T cells in melanoma. The method was immunoSEQ multiplex PCR; TCRdb's version includes in-frame clones alone and lacks a portion of them. The data show more than 25,000 clones, with 75% to 90% seen just once and around 5.5% held by the top ten. Sequenced material: Siglec-9- CD8+ T cells sorted from blood. These receptors were obtained from a human donor in good health.

The chain couples TRBV12-5 to TRBJ1-5, with D hard to call. Germline V CDR1 and CDR2: LGHNT, FRNRAP. Trimming removed 3 bases from V and 5 bases from J, with 8 bases in between. This CDR3 is 13 amino acids long. The CDR3 sequence: CASGFRTDQPQHF. The CDR3 nucleotides are TGTGCTAGTGGTTTTAGGACGGATCAGCCCCAGCATTTT.

The chain links TRBV28 to TRBJ1-4; weak D call: TRBD1 (6 bases). Trimming pared 6 bases from V and 5 bases from J, leaving 13 bases between. Germline CDR1 and CDR2: MDHEN and SYDVKM. This CDR3 contains 14 residues. Here the CDR3 reads CASSPGHTNEKLFF. The DNA of the CDR3 is TGTGCCAGCAGCCCGGGACACACGAATGAAAAACTGTTTTTT.

This clone was seen a single time. The CDR3 protein is CASSLDQVTNTEAFF. The DNA of the CDR3 is TGTGCCAGCAGCTTAGATCAGGTTACGAACACTGAAGCTTTCTTT. The chain has TRBV11-3 and TRBJ1-1, with D unresolved. The CDR3 extends over 15 amino acids. V lost 0 bases to trimming and J lost 1 base, with 9 bases between them. Germline-derived CDR1 and CDR2 are SGHNT and YENEEA.

The J gene is TRBJ2-3, the V gene TRBV7-9; D unresolved. This CDR3 has 12 amino acids. Looked up from germline, CDR1 is SEHNR and CDR2 is FQNEAQ (reference sequence). Between the trimmed V and J ends, which lost 1 base and 4 bases, there was a span of 3 bases. The CDR3 region is CASSLGADTQYF. The DNA of the CDR3 is TGTGCCAGCAGCTTAGGGGCAGATACGCAGTATTTT.

The gene calls are TRBV5-6 and TRBJ1-5; 10 nucleotides line up with TRBD1. Per germline, CDR1 SGHDT and CDR2 YYEEEE. CDR3 size: 12 residues. The V gene end was trimmed by 3 bases and the J gene end by 12 bases; junction bases not matched to a gene: 3. This CDR3 reads CASSSRTGGQHF. In DNA form, the CDR3 reads TGTGCCAGCAGCTCGAGGACAGGGGGCCAGCATTTT.

V is TRBV14 and J is TRBJ2-1; perhaps TRBD1 as D (5 bases). V lost 8 bases to trimming and J lost 3 bases, with 14 bases between them. The CDR3 contains 14 residues. The germline V gene encodes CDR1 SGHDN and CDR2 FVKESK. The chain's CDR3 is CASGEGVFYNEQFF. The DNA of the CDR3 is TGTGCCAGCGGGGAAGGGGTCTTCTACAATGAGCAGTTCTTC.

The V call is TRBV10-3, the J call TRBJ2-7; TRBD2 aligns across 9 bases. CDR1 and CDR2 (germline): ENHRY, SYGVKD. The CDR3 extends over 17 amino acids. With V trimmed by 0 bases and J by 2 bases, 8 bases remained unmatched. CDR3 loop: CAISESAGTSIPYEQYV. The CDR3 region has the DNA TGTGCCATCAGTGAGTCGGCCGGGACTAGCATCCCCTACGAGCAGTACGTC.

The chain recombines TRBV27 with TRBJ2-7; tentative D call: TRBD1 (5 bases). The CDR3 runs to 14 residues. Trimming stripped 5 bases from V and 2 bases from J, with 13 bases between. From germline, CDR1 is MNHEY and CDR2 SMNVEV (reference sequence). CDR3 residues: CASSDSLLPYEQYF. For the CDR3, the DNA is TGTGCCAGCAGTGACAGTCTTTTACCCTACGAGCAGTACTTC.

V gene TRBV30 combines with J gene TRBJ1-6; weak D call: TRBD1 (5 bases). Germline-derived CDR1 and CDR2 are GTSNPN and SVGIG (reference sequence). The CDR3 contains 15 residues. The V gene lost 3 bases and the J gene lost 7 bases, with 16 bases spanning the gap. Here the CDR3 DNA reads TGTGCCTGGAGCCCTACCGGGGGAATAAATTCACCCCTCCACTTT. It translates to CAWSPTGGINSPLHF.

The chain uses TRBV27 and TRBJ1-5; 8 nucleotides match TRBD1. The V gene end was trimmed by 3 bases and the J gene end by 6 bases; junction bases not matched to a gene: 4. This CDR3 spans 14 amino acids. The germline CDR1 and CDR2 sequences are MNHEY and SMNVEV (reference sequence). The CDR3 DNA is TGTGCCAGCAGTTTCGCAGGGGGCTCTCAGCCCCAGCATTTT. Translated: CASSFAGGSQPQHF.

The V and J genes are TRBV9 and TRBJ2-1; 8 nucleotides agree with TRBD1. Trimming took 3 bases from V and 7 from J; bases not matched to a gene: 9. The V gene's germline CDR1 is SGDLS and CDR2 YYNGEE. The CDR3 extends over 15 amino acids. CDR3 DNA sequence: TGTGCCAGCAGCGCCCCGGACAGGGTTGGTAATGAGCAGTTCTTC. The encoded protein is CASSAPDRVGNEQFF.

The chain uses TRBV27 and TRBJ1-4; a weak D match, TRBD1 (5 bases). Germline V gene data show CDR1 as MNHEY and CDR2 as SMNVEV (reference sequence). Trimming removed 6 bases at V and 7 bases at J, with 15 bases between. The CDR3 length is 14 residues. CDR3 in amino acids: CASSRREGSEKLFF. Here the CDR3 DNA reads TGTGCCAGCAGCCGGAGAGAGGGGAGTGAAAAACTGTTTTTT. The full variable domain, completed using reference TRBV27 and TRBJ1-4, is EAQVTQNPRYLITVTGKKLTVTCSQNMNHEYMSWYRQDPGLGLRQIYYSMNVEVTDKGDVPEGYKVSRKEKRNFPLILESPSPNQTSLYFCASSRREGSEKLFFGSGTQLSVL.

The chain couples TRBV4-1 to TRBJ1-2, with 11 bases matching TRBD1. Trimming took 3 bases from V and 5 from J; bases not matched to a gene: 5. The germline V gene has CDR1 MGHRA and CDR2 YSYEKL. This CDR3 has 15 residues. The CDR3 DNA reads TGCGCCAGCAGCCACACGGACAGGGGGCGGTATGGCTACACCTTC. Translated: CASSHTDRGRYGYTF.

This clone was seen just once. The V and J genes are TRBV4-1 and TRBJ1-2; possibly TRBD1 for D (6 bases). CDR3 length equals 17 residues. Trimming left V 5 bases short and J 5 bases short, with 24 bases between. Germline CDR1 and CDR2: MGHRA and YSYEKL. The CDR3 spells CASSSDPRGGESYGYTF. In DNA form, the CDR3 reads TGCGCCAGCAGCTCCGACCCAAGAGGGGGGGAGAGTTATGGCTACACCTTC.

In this sample, this clone turned up once. The chain couples TRBV9 to TRBJ2-5; tentatively, D is TRBD1 (6 bases). Germline CDR1 SGDLS, CDR2 YYNGEE. This CDR3 spans 15 amino acids. V was cut by 0 bases and J by 2 bases, with 11 bases left in between. The CDR3 DNA is TGTGCCAGCAGCGTAGAGGCAGGGGCACAAGAGACCCAGTACTTC. Amino acids: CASSVEAGAQETQYF.

The CDR3 nucleotides read TGCGCCAGCAGCCAAGGCCACGTCAAGAGAGGGAATGAGCAGTTCTTC. This encodes CASSQGHVKRGNEQFF. The rearrangement uses TRBV4-1 and TRBJ2-1; D possibly corresponds to TRBD2 (5 bases). Trimming removed 1 base at V and 7 bases at J, with 17 bases between. There are 16 residues in the CDR3. CDR1 and CDR2 from the germline V gene are MGHRA and YSYEKL.

The chain combines TRBV2 with TRBJ2-1; TRBD1 or TRBD2 may be the D gene (7 bases each). Germline V gene lookup returns CDR1 SNHLY and CDR2 FYNNEI. The CDR3 is made up of 20 amino acids. V was trimmed by 2 bases and J by 10 bases, leaving 33 bases between them. In nucleotides, the CDR3 is TGTGCCAGCAGTGAAATTCCAGGGGGATGGACTAGTGAAGAGGATGGAGAGCAGTTCTTC. Encoded protein: CASSEIPGGWTSEEDGEQFF. The full variable domain, completed using reference TRBV2 and TRBJ2-1, is EPEVTQTPSHQVTQMGQEVILRCVPISNHLYFYWYRQILGQKVEFLVSFYNNEISEKSEIFDDQFSVERPDGSNFTLKIRSTKLEDSAMYFCASSEIPGGWTSEEDGEQFFGPGTRLTVL.

This chain connects TRBV4-2 to TRBJ2-1; D not certain. The V gene lost 1 base and the J gene lost 0 bases, with 7 bases spanning the gap. CDR1 LGHNA and CDR2 YNFKEQ come from the germline V gene. The CDR3 spans 15 residues. CDR3: CASSQGDVSYNEQFF. The CDR3 DNA reads as TGTGCCAGCAGCCAAGGAGACGTCTCCTACAATGAGCAGTTCTTC.

This clone has only one observation. V usage is TRBV7-9 and J usage is TRBJ1-4; TRBD1 is a possible D gene (6 bases). Per the germline V gene, CDR1 is SEHNR and CDR2 is FQNEAQ (reference sequence). The V and J ends lost 6 bases and 7 bases respectively, with 15 bases between them. This CDR3 is 14 amino acids long. The CDR3: CASRGGGLGEKLFF. In DNA, the CDR3 is TGTGCCAGCAGGGGAGGGGGGCTCGGTGAAAAACTGTTTTTT.

The J gene is TRBJ2-1, the V gene TRBV7-9; D gene ambiguous. The CDR3 has 12 amino acids. CDR1 SEHNR and CDR2 FQNEAQ come from the germline V gene (reference sequence). Between the trimmed V and J ends, which lost 3 bases and 5 bases, there was a span of 5 bases. The CDR3 sequence: CASSFLNNEQFF. The CDR3 nucleotides read TGTGCCAGCAGCTTCCTGAACAATGAGCAGTTCTTC.

The chain combines TRBV30 with TRBJ2-3; D unclear. The germline CDR1 and CDR2 sequences are GTSNPN and SVGIG (reference sequence). V lost 6 bases and J 0 bases, leaving 13 bases between the germline ends. This CDR3 spans 14 amino acids. The CDR3 DNA sequence: TGTGCCTGTAGCCCTACAGATAGCACAGATACGCAGTATTTT. This encodes CACSPTDSTDTQYF.

The gene calls are TRBV2 and TRBJ2-1, with 7 bases fitting TRBD2. J gave up 10 bases and V 6 bases, and 12 bases lay outside the gene matches. CDR1 SNHLY and CDR2 FYNNEI come from the germline V gene. CDR3 length: 14 residues. The CDR3 sequence: CASRSSGPSGEQFF. CDR3 in DNA: TGTGCCAGCAGATCTAGCGGCCCATCGGGAGAGCAGTTCTTC.

The chain is built from TRBV6-5 and TRBJ2-7; weak D call: TRBD2 (5 bases). Germline values: CDR1 MNHEY, CDR2 SVGAGI. The CDR3 length is 13 residues. V dropped 5 bases and J dropped 2 bases, with 10 bases sitting between them. CDR3 DNA sequence: TGTGCCAGCAGTGAAGAGGGAACCTACGAGCAGTACGTC. It encodes CASSEEGTYEQYV.

The chain combines TRBV19 with TRBJ1-5; D gene ambiguous. This CDR3 spans 13 amino acids. Trimming shortened V by 4 bases and J by 7 bases, and 11 bases separated the two germline ends. In germline, CDR1 is LNHDA, CDR2 SQIVND (reference sequence). CDR3: CASSTDLTQPQHF. The CDR3 coding sequence is TGTGCCAGTAGTACCGACTTAACACAGCCCCAGCATTTT.

The chain employs TRBV7-9 and TRBJ1-1, with a tentative D call TRBD1 (5 bases). Germline V gene data show CDR1 as SEHNR and CDR2 as FQNEAQ (reference sequence). Trimming removed 5 bases from V and 2 bases from J, with 15 bases in between. The length of the CDR3 is 15 residues. CDR3: CASSDRLGVNTEAFF. CDR3 nucleotide sequence: TGTGCCAGCAGCGACAGATTGGGGGTAAACACTGAAGCTTTCTTT.

CDR3 coding DNA: TGTGCTAGTGGTTTGGTGGGACAGGGGTACAATGAGCAGTTCTTC. Translation gives CASGLVGQGYNEQFF. The chain combines TRBV12-5 with TRBJ2-1; TRBD1 agrees at 10 bases. This CDR3 spans 15 amino acids. Germline lookup yields CDR1 LGHNT and CDR2 FRNRAP. With 0 bases clipped from V and 4 bases from J, the junction kept 0 bases outside the gene matches.

V is TRBV2 and J is TRBJ2-2; D is tentatively TRBD1 or TRBD2 (6 bases each). Germline-derived CDR1 and CDR2 are SNHLY and FYNNEI. V was shortened by 3 bases and J by 13 bases, with 12 bases between the two germline ends. This CDR3 has 12 residues. CDR3 sequence reads: CASSDGGQVLFF. As DNA, the CDR3 is TGTGCCAGCAGTGATGGGGGGCAGGTGCTGTTTTTT.

CDR3 in DNA: TGTGCCAGCAGCTTACTCTTTTTCCCGCCACGCCCTTTGAACACTGAAGCTTTCTTT. Its translation: CASSLLFFPPRPLNTEAFF. The chain combines TRBV7-3 with TRBJ1-1; D is undetermined. CDR1 and CDR2 from the germline V gene are SGHTA and FQGTGA. V was trimmed by 2 bases and J by 0 bases, leaving 22 bases between them. CDR3 length equals 19 residues.

The sample holds a few counts of this clone. This chain connects TRBV2 to TRBJ1-1; no clear D gene. Germline loops: CDR1 SNHLY, CDR2 FYNNEI. CDR3 length equals 13 residues. Trimming shortened V by 3 bases and J by 5 bases, and 10 bases separated the two germline ends. The CDR3 reads CASSEGVFTEAFF. CDR3 DNA: TGTGCCAGCAGTGAGGGAGTTTTTACTGAAGCTTTCTTT.